The present TCR beta chain was sequenced within a study of blood T cell repertoires in COVID-19. Study information: T cells, B-cell-depleted T cells, or PBMCs supplied cDNA or gDNA.

With 1 base removed from V and 0 bases from J, the gap between germline ends came to 3 bases. Germline values: CDR1 SGHTA, CDR2 FQGNSA. The CDR3 runs 13 residues. Sequencing was performed with immunoSEQ multiplex PCR; in TCRdb, only in-frame clones are kept and a portion is missing. The profile covers under 300,000 clones, with about 88% appearing a single time and about 7.6% taken by the ten largest. The sample taken for sequencing was peripheral blood. The genes are TRBV7-2 and TRBJ1-2; D uncertain. This TCR was sampled from a woman in her seventies with active or convalescent COVID-19. In DNA, the CDR3 is TGTGCCAGCAGCTTAGGAGCTAACTATGGCTACACCTTC. As protein: CASSLGANYGYTF.